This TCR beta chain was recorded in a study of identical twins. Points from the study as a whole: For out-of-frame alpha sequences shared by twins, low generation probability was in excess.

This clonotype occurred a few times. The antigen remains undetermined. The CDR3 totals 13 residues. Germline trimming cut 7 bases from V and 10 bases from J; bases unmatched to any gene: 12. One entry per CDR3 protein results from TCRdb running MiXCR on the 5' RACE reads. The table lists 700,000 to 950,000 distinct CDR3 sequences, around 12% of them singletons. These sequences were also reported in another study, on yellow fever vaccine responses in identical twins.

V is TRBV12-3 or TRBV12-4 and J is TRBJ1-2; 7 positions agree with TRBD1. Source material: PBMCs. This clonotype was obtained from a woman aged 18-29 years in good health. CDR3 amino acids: CASNRLRDRPYTF. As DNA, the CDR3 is TGTGCCAGCAACCGTCTCCGGGACAGACCCTACACCTTC.